This T cell receptor (beta chain) is from a study of blood T cell repertoires in COVID-19. About the study: Samples representing acute and convalescent COVID-19 were sourced from the United States, Italy and Spain. The cDNA or gDNA used as material had been derived from T cells, B-cell-depleted T cells, or PBMCs.

After removal of 4 bases from V and 0 bases from J, the junction contained 2 bases not matched to a gene. CDR3 length: 15 amino acids. CDR1 and CDR2 (germline): MNHEY, SMNVEV (reference sequence). The authors' processing: Using reference gene primer amplification, nucleated cell counts were estimated. The method was immunoSEQ multiplex PCR; TCRdb's version includes in-frame clones alone and lacks a portion of them. V and J calls and clone size follow that table, whereas D and trimming were derived from the DNA. The table includes around 88,000 clones, approximately 90% detected once. This receptor was taken from a man between 60 and 75 years old with acute or convalescent COVID-19. The V call is TRBV27, the J call TRBJ2-2; 7 nucleotides align to TRBD1. Source material: peripheral blood. CDR3 sequence: CASSWDRSNTGELFF. CDR3 sequence (DNA): TGTGCCAGCAGTTGGGACAGATCGAACACCGGGGAGCTGTTTTTT.